Included here is one T cell receptor (beta chain) sequence, with context. Its target is not known. As the sequencing template, cDNA was produced by extracting RNA and reverse transcribing it. Profiling relied on immunoSEQ multiplex PCR, and the TCRdb table lists in-frame clones only, not all of them. This table holds approximately 180,000 clones, more than 50% found once. Described treatment: oral pan-JAK inhibitor, 5-10 mg twice daily. The sorting of PBMCs gave CD4+ and CD8+ T cells. This sample stems from a study of CD8+ T cells in alopecia areata. Study conclusions and caveats: Tofacitinib did not eliminate many expanded lesional clones from scalp or blood. Patients shared TCRs less clearly than mice did, possibly owing to HLA.

Trimming pared 5 bases from V and 7 bases from J, leaving 6 bases between. Germline-derived CDR1 and CDR2 are MDHEN and SYDVKM. The CDR3 has 12 residues. This chain links TRBV28 with TRBJ1-6; D is undetermined. This clonotype was obtained from a human donor with alopecia areata. Sample: CD4+ T cells sorted from blood, taken at week 24, from a patient treated with tofacitinib. The CDR3 nucleotides read TGTGCCAGCAGTCTAAGGAATTCACCCCTCCACTTT. Its translation: CASSLRNSPLHF.